This TCR beta chain was observed in a study of PD-L1 blockade in urothelial cancer. Study details: Earlier, patients had received 0 to 3 chemotherapy regimens. A median approximately 150,000 T cells were found in blood samples. Blood underwent analysis 3 weeks (second dose) and 6 weeks after treatment began.

This CDR3 contains 14 residues. Germline assignment: CDR1 SQVTM and CDR2 ANQGSEA. Trimming stripped 3 bases from V and 3 bases from J, with 13 bases between. A word on this clone: The antigen remains unidentified.

Only in-frame clones appear in the TCRdb table, and some are missing; sequencing was by immunoSEQ multiplex PCR. The repertoire consists of over 45,000 clones, with more than 70% occurring once and the leading ten covering around 20%. Noted time point: pretreatment peripheral blood. Study findings and constraints: Pretreatment TCR clonality in blood under the median foretold superior survival.

Sequenced material: PBMCs, taken around atezolizumab (anti-PD-L1) treatment. This sequence was found in a man between 60 and 75 years old with urothelial cancer. The rearrangement joins TRBV29-1 to TRBJ2-3; D might be TRBD2 (5 bases). The CDR3 sequence: CSVDGLRGTDTQYF. The CDR3 DNA follows: TGCAGCGTTGACGGTCTCAGAGGGACAGATACGCAGTATTTT.